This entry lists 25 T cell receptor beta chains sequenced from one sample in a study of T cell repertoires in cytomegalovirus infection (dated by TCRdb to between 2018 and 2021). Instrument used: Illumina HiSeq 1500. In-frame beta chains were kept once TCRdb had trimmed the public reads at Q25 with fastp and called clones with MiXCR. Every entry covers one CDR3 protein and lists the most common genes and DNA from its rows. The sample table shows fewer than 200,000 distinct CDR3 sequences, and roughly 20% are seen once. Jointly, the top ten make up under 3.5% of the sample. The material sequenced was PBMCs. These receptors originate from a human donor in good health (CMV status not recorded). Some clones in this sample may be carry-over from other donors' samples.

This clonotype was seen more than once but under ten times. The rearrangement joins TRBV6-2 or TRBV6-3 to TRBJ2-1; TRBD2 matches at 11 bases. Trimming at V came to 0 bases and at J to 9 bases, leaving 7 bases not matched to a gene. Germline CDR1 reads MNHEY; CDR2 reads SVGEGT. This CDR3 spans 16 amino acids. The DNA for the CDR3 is TGTGCCAGCAGTTACTCGGGTAGCGGGAGGGCCTCTGAGCAGTTCTTC. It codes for CASSYSGSGRASEQFF.

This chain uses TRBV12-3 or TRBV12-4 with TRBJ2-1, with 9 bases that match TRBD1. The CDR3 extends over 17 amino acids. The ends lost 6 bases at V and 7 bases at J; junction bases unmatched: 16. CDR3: CASSYPVGGTGRNEQFF. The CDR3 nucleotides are TGTGCCAGCAGCTACCCCGTGGGCGGGACAGGGCGGAATGAGCAGTTCTTC.

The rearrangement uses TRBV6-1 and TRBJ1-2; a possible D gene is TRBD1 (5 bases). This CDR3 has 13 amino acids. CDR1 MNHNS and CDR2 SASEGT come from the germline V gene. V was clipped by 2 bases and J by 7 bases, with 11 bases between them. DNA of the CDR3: TGTGCCAGCAGTGAAAATCTGGGGCTTGGCTACACCTTC. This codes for CASSENLGLGYTF.

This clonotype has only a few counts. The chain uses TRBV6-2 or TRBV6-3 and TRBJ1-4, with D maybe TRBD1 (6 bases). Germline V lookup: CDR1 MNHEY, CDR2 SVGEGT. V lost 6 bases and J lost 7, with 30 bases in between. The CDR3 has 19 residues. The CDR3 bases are TGTGCCAGCAGCACTACGGTCGTTCGGGGGGGGCTCGAGCCTGAAAAACTGTTTTTT. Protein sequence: CASSTTVVRGGLEPEKLFF.

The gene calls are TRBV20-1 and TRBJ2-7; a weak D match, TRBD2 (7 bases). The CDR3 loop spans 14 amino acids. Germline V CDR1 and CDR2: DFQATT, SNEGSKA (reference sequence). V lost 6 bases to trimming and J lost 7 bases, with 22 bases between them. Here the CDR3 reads CSAQGVGGAWEQYF. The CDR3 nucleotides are TGCAGTGCCCAAGGTGTAGGGGGGGCCTGGGAGCAGTACTTC.

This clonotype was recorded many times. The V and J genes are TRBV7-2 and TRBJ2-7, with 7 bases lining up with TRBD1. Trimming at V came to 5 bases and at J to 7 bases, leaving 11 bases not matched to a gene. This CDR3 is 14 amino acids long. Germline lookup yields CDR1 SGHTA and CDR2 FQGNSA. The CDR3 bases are TGTGCCAGCAGCCTAACCTACAGGGGTCAAGAGCAGTACTTC. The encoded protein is CASSLTYRGQEQYF.

The CDR3 loop reads CASSPNGAQPQHF. The CDR3 region has the DNA TGTGCCAGCAGTCCCAACGGGGCCCAGCCCCAGCATTTT. V gene TRBV28 combines with J gene TRBJ1-5; TRBD1 is a possible D gene (5 bases). V shed 5 bases and J shed 7 bases, with 12 bases lying between them. CDR1 and CDR2 from the germline V gene are MDHEN and SYDVKM. The CDR3 sequence is 13 residues long.

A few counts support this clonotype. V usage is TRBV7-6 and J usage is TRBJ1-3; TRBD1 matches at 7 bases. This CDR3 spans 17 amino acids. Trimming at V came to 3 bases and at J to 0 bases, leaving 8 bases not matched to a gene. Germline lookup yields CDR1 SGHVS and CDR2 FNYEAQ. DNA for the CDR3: TGTGCCAGCAGCTTGACGGGACAGCCTTACTCTGGAAACACCATATATTTT. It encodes CASSLTGQPYSGNTIYF.

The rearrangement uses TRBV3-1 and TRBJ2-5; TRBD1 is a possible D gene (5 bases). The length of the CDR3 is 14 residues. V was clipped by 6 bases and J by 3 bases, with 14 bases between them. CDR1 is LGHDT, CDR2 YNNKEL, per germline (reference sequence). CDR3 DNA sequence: TGTGCCAGCAGTCGATCAGGGTCGGAAGAGACCCAGTACTTC. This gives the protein CASSRSGSEETQYF.

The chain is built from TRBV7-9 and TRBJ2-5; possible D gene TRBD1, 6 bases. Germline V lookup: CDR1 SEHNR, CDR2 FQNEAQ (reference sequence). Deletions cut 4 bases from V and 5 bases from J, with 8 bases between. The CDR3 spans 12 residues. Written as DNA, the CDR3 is TGTGCCAGCAGCTACACAGGGGAGACCCAGTACTTC. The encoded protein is CASSYTGETQYF. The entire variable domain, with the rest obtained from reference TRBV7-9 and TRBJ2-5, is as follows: DTGVSQNPRHKITKRGQNVTFRCDPISEHNRLYWYRQTLGQGPEFLTYFQNEAQLEKSRLLSDRFSAERPKGSFSTLEIQRTEQGDSAMYLCASSYTGETQYFGPGTRLLVL.

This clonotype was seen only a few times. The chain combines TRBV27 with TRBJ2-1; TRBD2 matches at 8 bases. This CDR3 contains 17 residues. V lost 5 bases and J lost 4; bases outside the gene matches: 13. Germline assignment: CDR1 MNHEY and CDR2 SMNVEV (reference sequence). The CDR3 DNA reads TGTGCCAGCAGTCCCCGACTGGCGGGAGGTACGTACAATGAGCAGTTCTTC. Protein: CASSPRLAGGTYNEQFF.

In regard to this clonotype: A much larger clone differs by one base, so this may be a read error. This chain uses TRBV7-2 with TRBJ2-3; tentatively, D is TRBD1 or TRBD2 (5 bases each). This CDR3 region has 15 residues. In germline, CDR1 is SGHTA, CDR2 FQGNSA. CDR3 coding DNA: TGTGACAGCAGCCTAAGGGGACCCGGTACAGATACGCAGTATTTT. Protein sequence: CDSSLRGPGTDTQYF.

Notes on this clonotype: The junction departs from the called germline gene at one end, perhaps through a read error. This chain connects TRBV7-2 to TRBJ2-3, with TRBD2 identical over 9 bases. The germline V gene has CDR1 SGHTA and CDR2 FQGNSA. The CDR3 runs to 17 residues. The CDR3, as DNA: TGTGCCAACAGCTTAGTGACTAGCGGATCTAGCACAGATACGCAGTATTTT. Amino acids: CANSLVTSGSSTDTQYF.

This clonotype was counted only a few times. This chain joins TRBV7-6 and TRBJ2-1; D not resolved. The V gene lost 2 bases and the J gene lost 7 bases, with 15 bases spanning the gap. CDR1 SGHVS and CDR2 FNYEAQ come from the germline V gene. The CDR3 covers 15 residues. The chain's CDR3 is CASSLLLAAANEQFF. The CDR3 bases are TGTGCCAGCAGCTTACTCCTGGCGGCTGCGAATGAGCAGTTCTTC.

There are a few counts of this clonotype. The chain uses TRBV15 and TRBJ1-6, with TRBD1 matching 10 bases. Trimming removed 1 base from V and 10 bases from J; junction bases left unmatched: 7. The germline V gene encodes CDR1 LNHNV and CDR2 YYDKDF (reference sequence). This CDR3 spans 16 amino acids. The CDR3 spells CATSRGDRGEGSPLHF. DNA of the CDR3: TGTGCCACCAGCAGAGGGGACAGGGGCGAGGGATCACCCCTCCACTTT.

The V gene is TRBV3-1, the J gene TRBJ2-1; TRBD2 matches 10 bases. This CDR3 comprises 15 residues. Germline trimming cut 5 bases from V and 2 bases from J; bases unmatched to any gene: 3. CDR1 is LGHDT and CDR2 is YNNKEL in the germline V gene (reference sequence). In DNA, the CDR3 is TGTGCCAGCAGCTACAGCGGGAGGGCCTACAATGAGCAGTTCTTC. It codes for CASSYSGRAYNEQFF.

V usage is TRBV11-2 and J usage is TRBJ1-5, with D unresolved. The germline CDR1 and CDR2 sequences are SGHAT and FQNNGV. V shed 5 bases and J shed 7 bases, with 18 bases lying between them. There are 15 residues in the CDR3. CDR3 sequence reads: CASSHAGSFGQPQHF. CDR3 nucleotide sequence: TGTGCCAGCAGCCACGCCGGGTCTTTCGGACAGCCCCAGCATTTT. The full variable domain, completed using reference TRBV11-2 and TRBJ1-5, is EAGVAQSPRYKIIEKRQSVAFWCNPISGHATLYWYQQILGQGPKLLIQFQNNGVVDDSQLPKDRFSAERLKGVDSTLKIQPAKLEDSAVYLCASSHAGSFGQPQHFGDGTRLSIL.

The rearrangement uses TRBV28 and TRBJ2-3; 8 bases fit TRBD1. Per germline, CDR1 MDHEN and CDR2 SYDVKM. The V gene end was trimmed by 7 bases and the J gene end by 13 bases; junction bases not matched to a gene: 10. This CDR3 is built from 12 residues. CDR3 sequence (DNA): TGTGCCAGCACCCGGGCGGGGACAGGAAAGTATTTT. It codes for CASTRAGTGKYF. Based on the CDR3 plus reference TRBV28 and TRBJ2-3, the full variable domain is DVKVTQSSRYLVKRTGEKVFLECVQDMDHENMFWYRQDPGLGLRLIYFSYDVKMKEKGDIPEGYSVSREKKERFSLILESASTNQTSMYLCASTRAGTGKYFGPGTRLTVL.

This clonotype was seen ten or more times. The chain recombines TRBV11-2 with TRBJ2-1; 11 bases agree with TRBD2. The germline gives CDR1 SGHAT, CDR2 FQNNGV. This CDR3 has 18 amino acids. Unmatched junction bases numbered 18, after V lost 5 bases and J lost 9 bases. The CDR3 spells CASSPYLTSGSATVEQFF. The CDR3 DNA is TGTGCCAGCAGCCCCTACCTCACTAGCGGGAGTGCTACCGTTGAGCAGTTCTTC.

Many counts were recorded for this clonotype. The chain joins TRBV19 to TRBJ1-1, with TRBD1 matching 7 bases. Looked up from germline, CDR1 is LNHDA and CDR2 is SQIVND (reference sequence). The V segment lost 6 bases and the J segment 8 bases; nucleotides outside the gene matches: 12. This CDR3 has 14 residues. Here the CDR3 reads CASRTFTGTDEAFF. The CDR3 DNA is TGTGCCAGTAGGACCTTTACAGGGACAGACGAAGCTTTCTTT.

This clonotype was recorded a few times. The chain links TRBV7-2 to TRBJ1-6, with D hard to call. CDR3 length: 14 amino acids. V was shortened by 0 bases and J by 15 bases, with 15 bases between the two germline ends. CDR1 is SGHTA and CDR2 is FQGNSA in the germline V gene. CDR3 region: CASSLAQPQRLLHF. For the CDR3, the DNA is TGTGCCAGCAGCTTAGCACAGCCCCAGCGGCTCCTCCACTTT.

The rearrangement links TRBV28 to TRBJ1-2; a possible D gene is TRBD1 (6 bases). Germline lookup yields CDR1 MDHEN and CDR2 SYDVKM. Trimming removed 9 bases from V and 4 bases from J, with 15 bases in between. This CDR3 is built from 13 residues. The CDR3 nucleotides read TGTGCCAGTATGACAGGATTGGGCTATGGCTACACCTTC. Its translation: CASMTGLGYGYTF.

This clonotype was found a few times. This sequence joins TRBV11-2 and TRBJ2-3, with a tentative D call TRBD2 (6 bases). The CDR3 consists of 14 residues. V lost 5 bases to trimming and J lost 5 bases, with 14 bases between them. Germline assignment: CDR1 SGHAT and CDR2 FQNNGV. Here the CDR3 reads CASSRGLSGDTQYF. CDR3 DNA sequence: TGTGCCAGCAGCCGGGGACTGTCGGGAGATACGCAGTATTTT.

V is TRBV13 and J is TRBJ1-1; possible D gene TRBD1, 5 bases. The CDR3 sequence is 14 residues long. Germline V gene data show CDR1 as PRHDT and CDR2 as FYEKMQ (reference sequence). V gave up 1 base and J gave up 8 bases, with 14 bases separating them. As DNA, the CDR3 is TGTGCCAGCAGCTTAGAGGACACCCCGATAGAAGCTTTCTTT. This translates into CASSLEDTPIEAFF.

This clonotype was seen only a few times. CDR3 protein: CASSPGLAGGRVYQETQYF. DNA for the CDR3: TGTGCCAGCAGCCCGGGACTAGCGGGGGGCCGAGTGTACCAAGAGACCCAGTACTTC. The chain is built from TRBV14 and TRBJ2-5; TRBD2 matches 15 bases. Germline V gives CDR1 SGHDN, CDR2 FVKESK. The CDR3 contains 19 residues. V dropped 4 bases and J dropped 0; count of bases not matched to a gene: 9. The full variable domain, its missing parts supplied by reference TRBV14 and TRBJ2-5, is EAGVTQFPSHSVIEKGQTVTLRCDPISGHDNLYWYRRVMGKEIKFLLHFVKESKQDESGMPNNRFLAERTGGTYSTLKVQPAELEDSGVYFCASSPGLAGGRVYQETQYFGPGTRLLVL.